Listed here are 23 T cell receptor beta chains from one sample, sequenced in a study of blood T cell repertoires in COVID-19. Profiling relied on immunoSEQ multiplex PCR, and the TCRdb table lists in-frame clones only, not all of them. The sample comprises some 87,000 clones, about 90% of which are singletons, and roughly 15% rests with the top ten. The sample comprised peripheral blood. The receptors come from a human donor in a cohort sampled during active COVID-19.

In this sample, this clone turned up a few times. V is TRBV5-6 and J is TRBJ1-5; 11 bases align to TRBD1. The germline gives CDR1 SGHDT, CDR2 YYEEEE. V was clipped by 4 bases and J by 4 bases; unmatched bases: 4. The CDR3 consists of 15 residues. The CDR3 region has the DNA TGTGCCAGCAGCCGCGGGACAGGGGGTAATCAGCCCCAGCATTTT. It is translated as CASSRGTGGNQPQHF.

This clone was found once. This chain joins TRBV6-2 or TRBV6-3 and TRBJ1-5; no clear D gene. The germline V and J ends were trimmed by 5 bases and 1 base, with 9 bases remaining between them. The CDR3 is made up of 14 amino acids. Germline V gene lookup returns CDR1 MNHEY and CDR2 SVGEGT. CDR3: CASSNLGSNQPQHF. The CDR3 bases are TGTGCCAGCAGTAACCTGGGCAGCAATCAGCCCCAGCATTTT.

The CDR3 DNA reads as TGTGCCAGCAGCCAAGATCCCCTTAACGGGGGGAGCACAGATACGCAGTATTTT. Residues: CASSQDPLNGGSTDTQYF. The rearrangement links TRBV4-2 to TRBJ2-3, with TRBD2 matching over 7 bases. The ends lost 0 bases at V and 0 bases at J; junction bases unmatched: 9. Per the germline V gene, CDR1 is LGHNA and CDR2 is YNFKEQ. The CDR3 spans 18 residues.

The chain links TRBV29-1 to TRBJ1-1; a possible D gene is TRBD1 (6 bases). The CDR3 runs to 14 residues. CDR1 SQVTM and CDR2 ANQGSEA come from the germline V gene. Trimming took 6 bases from V and 5 from J, leaving 19 bases between them. The CDR3 spells CSVFLGGLGTEAFF. Written as DNA, the CDR3 is TGCAGCGTCTTCCTTGGGGGCCTGGGAACTGAAGCTTTCTTT.

The CDR3 region is CASSLSGGNTIYF. CDR3 in DNA: TGTGCCAGCAGTTTATCAGGGGGAAACACCATATATTTT. The V gene is TRBV12-3 or TRBV12-4, the J gene TRBJ1-3, with a weak D call TRBD1 (5 bases). The length of the CDR3 is 13 residues. V was trimmed by 2 bases and J by 4 bases, leaving 6 bases between them.

The CDR3 DNA reads as TGTGCCAGCACTCGGGACAGGGCTTCACCCCTCCACTTT. Translating gives CASTRDRASPLHF. The chain has TRBV2 and TRBJ1-6, with 9 nucleotides matching TRBD1. The CDR3 runs 13 residues. The germline V gene encodes CDR1 SNHLY and CDR2 FYNNEI. V was pared by 7 bases and J by 9 bases, with 4 bases of the junction left unmatched. Full variable domain (rest looked up from reference TRBV2 and TRBJ1-6): EPEVTQTPSHQVTQMGQEVILRCVPISNHLYFYWYRQILGQKVEFLVSFYNNEISEKSEIFDDQFSVERPDGSNFTLKIRSTKLEDSAMYFCASTRDRASPLHFGNGTRLTVT.

The gene calls are TRBV19 and TRBJ1-1, with TRBD1 identical over 10 bases. The length of the CDR3 is 17 residues. Germline CDR1 and CDR2: LNHDA and SQIVND (reference sequence). With V trimmed by 1 base and J by 4 bases, 9 bases remained unmatched. CDR3 in DNA: TGTGCCAGTAGTATAGTCCCGGGACAGGGGCCGAGCACTGAAGCTTTCTTT. Protein sequence: CASSIVPGQGPSTEAFF.

The V call is TRBV28, the J call TRBJ2-3, with D tentatively TRBD2 (7 bases). V was cut by 8 bases and J by 2 bases, with 26 bases left in between. The CDR3 is 18 amino acids. The germline V gene encodes CDR1 MDHEN and CDR2 SYDVKM. The CDR3, as DNA: TGTGCCAGCCTCGTCGTCCGAGGGGGGGGGCCAAACACAGATACGCAGTATTTT. Its translation: CASLVVRGGGPNTDTQYF. The variable domain in full, with the rest retrieved from reference TRBV28 and TRBJ2-3, is DVKVTQSSRYLVKRTGEKVFLECVQDMDHENMFWYRQDPGLGLRLIYFSYDVKMKEKGDIPEGYSVSREKKERFSLILESASTNQTSMYLCASLVVRGGGPNTDTQYFGPGTRLTVL.

The chain couples TRBV9 to TRBJ1-2; no firm D call. Germline-derived CDR1 and CDR2 are SGDLS and YYNGEE. V dropped 0 bases and J dropped 7 bases, with 13 bases sitting between them. The CDR3 length is 14 residues. CDR3 protein: CASSVDWRIFGYTF. CDR3 DNA sequence: TGTGCCAGCAGCGTAGATTGGCGGATCTTTGGCTACACCTTC.

V and J are TRBV2 and TRBJ1-1, with a tentative D call TRBD1 (5 bases). CDR3 size: 15 residues. CDR1 and CDR2 (germline): SNHLY, FYNNEI. V was trimmed by 6 bases and J by 0 bases, leaving 14 bases between them. Here the CDR3 DNA reads TGTGCCAGCAGCGGGGAGGGGACTTTGAACACTGAAGCTTTCTTT. The encoded protein is CASSGEGTLNTEAFF.

The chain is built from TRBV9 and TRBJ1-1; D is unresolved. V dropped 3 bases and J dropped 0 bases, with 12 bases sitting between them. Germline V gene lookup returns CDR1 SGDLS and CDR2 YYNGEE. CDR3 size: 15 residues. CDR3: CASSAVNGVNTEAFF. The CDR3 coding sequence is TGTGCCAGCAGCGCCGTCAACGGGGTGAACACTGAAGCTTTCTTT.

The rearrangement uses TRBV5-1 and TRBJ1-1, with D maybe TRBD1 (5 bases). This CDR3 region has 14 residues. The germline CDR1 and CDR2 sequences are SGHRS and YFSETQ. Trimming took off 6 bases at V and 2 bases at J, with 14 bases between the two ends. The CDR3 DNA sequence: TGCGCCAGCAACCCCCCGGGGGGTAACACTGAAGCTTTCTTT. It codes for CASNPPGGNTEAFF.

The chain joins TRBV10-3 to TRBJ2-3; a weak D match, TRBD2 (6 bases). This CDR3 has 14 amino acids. The germline gives CDR1 ENHRY, CDR2 SYGVKD. In nucleotides, the CDR3 is TGTGCTCACGCCTCCGGGACTAGCACAGATACGCAGTATTTT. Encoded protein: CAHASGTSTDTQYF.

V usage is TRBV28 and J usage is TRBJ1-2, with a possible D match to TRBD1 (5 bases). The V gene's germline CDR1 is MDHEN and CDR2 SYDVKM. The V end lost 4 bases, the J end lost 2 bases, and 17 bases lay between the germline ends. The CDR3 length is 16 residues. The CDR3 DNA is TGTGCCAGCAGTTCAACCCCAGGGTTAATCAACTATGGCTACACCTTC. Translated, it gives CASSSTPGLINYGYTF.

The chain couples TRBV2 to TRBJ2-1; 12 nucleotides align to TRBD2. V lost 5 bases to trimming and J lost 10 bases; unmatched junction nucleotides: 9. The CDR3 is made up of 15 amino acids. Germline lookup yields CDR1 SNHLY and CDR2 FYNNEI. The CDR3 here is CASSPGLAGLIEQFF. For the CDR3, the DNA is TGTGCCAGCAGTCCCGGACTAGCGGGGTTGATAGAGCAGTTCTTC.

This CDR3 is CASSPVGGGTDTQYF. As DNA, the CDR3 is TGTGCCAGCAGCCCGGTTGGGGGGGGCACAGATACGCAGTATTTT. The chain recombines TRBV9 with TRBJ2-3, with 7 bases lining up with TRBD2. With 4 bases clipped from V and 1 base from J, the junction kept 6 bases outside the gene matches. CDR3 length equals 15 residues. CDR1 and CDR2 (germline): SGDLS, YYNGEE.

This clone was seen a few times. The chain joins TRBV3-1 (or the pseudogene TRBV3-2) to TRBJ2-1, with D possibly matching TRBD2 (6 bases). The V gene lost 0 bases and the J gene lost 3 bases, with 6 bases spanning the gap. Germline CDR1 and CDR2: LGHDT and YNNKEL (reference sequence). This CDR3 comprises 14 residues. The CDR3 reads CASSQEGGYNEQFF. The DNA of the CDR3 is TGTGCCAGCAGCCAAGAGGGGGGCTACAATGAGCAGTTCTTC.

J is TRBJ1-4 and V is TRBV9; D gene uncertain. V lost 4 bases to trimming and J lost 0 bases, with 13 bases between them. Germline V gene data show CDR1 as SGDLS and CDR2 as YYNGEE. The CDR3 is 16 residues long. Here the CDR3 reads CASSSQTAATNEKLFF. CDR3 coding DNA: TGTGCCAGCAGCTCCCAGACCGCGGCAACTAATGAAAAACTGTTTTTT.

This rearrangement joins TRBV30 to TRBJ1-5, with TRBD1 matching over 7 bases. Germline loops: CDR1 GTSNPN, CDR2 SVGIG (reference sequence). V lost 8 bases and J lost 5; bases outside the gene matches: 9. This CDR3 has 13 amino acids. CDR3 coding DNA: TGTGCCGCCGGGACAGAACTTTATCAGCCCCAGCATTTT. Translation gives CAAGTELYQPQHF.

The V gene is TRBV6-2 or TRBV6-3, the J gene TRBJ1-2, with D possibly being TRBD1 (6 bases). V lost 1 base and J lost 7, with 10 bases in between. The CDR3 has 13 residues. The germline V gene encodes CDR1 MNHEY and CDR2 SVGEGT. DNA for the CDR3: TGTGCCAGCAGTTACTTACAGGGAAGTGGCTACACCTTC. Residues: CASSYLQGSGYTF.

The genes are TRBV6-1 and TRBJ1-4; TRBD1 matches at 9 bases. The J segment lost 9 bases and the V segment lost 4 bases, leaving 15 bases of the junction unmatched. Germline CDR1 reads MNHNS; CDR2 reads SASEGT. The CDR3 covers 17 residues. The CDR3 region is CASSGRGQGLLAKKLFF. The CDR3 DNA reads as TGTGCCAGCAGTGGCCGGGGACAGGGTTTATTGGCAAAAAAACTGTTTTTT.

The chain couples TRBV3-1 (or the pseudogene TRBV3-2) to TRBJ1-1; TRBD1 aligns across 10 bases. J gave up 5 bases and V 4 bases, and 1 base lay outside the gene matches. The CDR3 length is 13 residues. CDR1 and CDR2 (germline): LGHDT, YNNKEL (reference sequence). The CDR3 region is CASSPDRGTEAFF. In DNA, the CDR3 is TGTGCCAGCAGCCCGGACAGGGGGACTGAAGCTTTCTTT.

The chain joins TRBV12-5 to TRBJ2-5; 7 positions agree with TRBD2. The CDR3 consists of 14 residues. Germline assignment: CDR1 LGHNT and CDR2 FRNRAP. Trimming cost V 3 bases and J 5 bases; bases outside gene matches: 6. The CDR3, as DNA: TGTGCTAGTGGTTTCTCCGGGACTACCGAGACCCAGTACTTC. This translates into CASGFSGTTETQYF.